This is a list of T cell receptor beta chains from one sample in a study of T cells in localized non-small cell lung cancer. The table came from immunoSEQ multiplex PCR; TCRdb's copy has only in-frame clones and leaves some out. Of under 20,000 clones in the sample, 80% to 90% were seen once. The specimen was peripheral blood, collected before any cancer treatment. These TCRs come from a male donor older than 55 with stage I lung adenocarcinoma. CDR3s include the opening cysteine and the closing phenylalanine or tryptophan. Clone size is stated in some rows and not others, as once, few, many or a class when expanded.

size: .
J: TRBJ2-1
V: TRBV7-2
CDR3: CASSPTGTSNEQFF

size: .
J: TRBJ1-5
V: TRBV12-5
CDR3: CASGWALHQPQHF

size: .
J: TRBJ2-2
V: TRBV4-2
CDR3: CASSLISDGELFF

size: few
J: TRBJ2-7
V: TRBV12-2
CDR3: CASRPPGSTYEQYF

size: .
J: TRBJ2-4
V: TRBV5-1
CDR3: CASSPEGGATELAKNIQYF

size: .
J: TRBJ1-3
V: TRBV6-5
CDR3: CASSYSILGQADTIYF

size: .
J: TRBJ1-6
V: TRBV10-3
CDR3: CAIKNDQNSPLHF

size: .
J: TRBJ1-2
V: TRBV29-1
CDR3: CSVEGNDGYTF

size: .
J: TRBJ2-1
V: TRBV5-6
CDR3: CASSPGALSYNEQFF

size: .
J: TRBJ2-2
V: TRBV11-2
CDR3: CASSLSPGQGGTGELFF

size: medium-sized
J: TRBJ2-1
V: TRBV2
CDR3: CASSPRNEQFF

size: few
J: TRBJ1-2
V: TRBV9
CDR3: CASSPGYRDGYTF

size: .
J: TRBJ2-5
V: TRBV7-2
CDR3: CASSLVATGYETQYF

size: .
J: TRBJ1-2
V: TRBV27
CDR3: CASSLSAGSSYGYTF

size: .
J: TRBJ2-5
V: TRBV6-5
CDR3: CASSPLRGRETQYF

size: few
J: TRBJ1-1
V: TRBV30
CDR3: CAWSLFRRRPEAFF

size: .
J: TRBJ2-7
V: TRBV7-2
CDR3: CASSFSGGATYEQYF

size: .
J: TRBJ2-7
V: TRBV1
CDR3: CTSSLTGDDSYEQYF

size: .
J: TRBJ2-2
V: TRBV7-6
CDR3: CASSLGGRTGELFF

size: few
J: TRBJ2-5
V: TRBV28
CDR3: CASSRLLGDVRQETQYF

size: .
J: TRBJ1-5
V: TRBV27
CDR3: CASSRLPGGSNQPQHF

size: .
J: TRBJ2-1
V: TRBV6-5
CDR3: CASSPGEGGNEQFF

size: .
J: TRBJ2-7
V: TRBV6-1
CDR3: CASKFSGSRGEQYF

size: .
J: TRBJ1-1
V: TRBV14
CDR3: CASSQVSAQNTEAFF

size: .
J: TRBJ1-5
V: TRBV19
CDR3: CASSIEQGYQPQHF

size: .
J: TRBJ2-3
V: TRBV5-1
CDR3: CASSPGRSDTQYF

size: few
J: TRBJ1-1
V: TRBV7-9
CDR3: CASSPSQGRYTEAFF

size: few
J: TRBJ2-7
V: TRBV10-3
CDR3: CAISEAPGQSFYEQYF